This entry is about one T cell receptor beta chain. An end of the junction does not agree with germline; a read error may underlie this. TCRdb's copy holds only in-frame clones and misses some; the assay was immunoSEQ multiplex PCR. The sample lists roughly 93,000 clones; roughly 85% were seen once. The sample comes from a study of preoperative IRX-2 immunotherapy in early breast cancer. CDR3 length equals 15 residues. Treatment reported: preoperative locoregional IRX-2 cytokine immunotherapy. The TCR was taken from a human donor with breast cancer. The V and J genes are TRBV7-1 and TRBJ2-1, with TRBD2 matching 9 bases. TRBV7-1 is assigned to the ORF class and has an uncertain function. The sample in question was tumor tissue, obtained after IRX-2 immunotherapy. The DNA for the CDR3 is TGCGCCAGCAGTGAATGGCGGGGGGGCCGAAATGAGCAGTTCTTC. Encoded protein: CASSEWRGGRNEQFF.